These 17 T cell receptor beta chains were sequenced from one sample in a study of T cell changes during pregnancy in multiple sclerosis. Sequenced by immunoSEQ multiplex PCR; TCRdb stores in-frame clones only, minus some. Of 100,000 or so clones listed, 91% are singletons. The sample here was peripheral blood, taken in the second trimester of pregnancy. Receptors were obtained from a female donor with multiple sclerosis, enrolled in a pregnancy study.

The chain links TRBV19 to TRBJ2-1; 12 bases line up with TRBD2. This CDR3 comprises 15 residues. The germline gives CDR1 LNHDA, CDR2 SQIVND (reference sequence). Trimming took 6 bases from V and 2 from J; bases not matched to a gene: 2. The CDR3 bases are TGTGCCAGTAGCCGACTAGCGGGAGCCTACAATGAGCAGTTCTTC. Translation gives CASSRLAGAYNEQFF.

CDR3 coding DNA: TGTGCCAGCAGCATAGGAGGGCGGGACTACGAGCAGTACTTC. Protein product: CASSIGGRDYEQYF. The rearrangement uses TRBV7-2 and TRBJ2-7; a possible D gene is TRBD2 (6 bases). The CDR3 runs 14 residues. The V end lost 5 bases, the J end lost 3 bases, and 14 bases lay between the germline ends. Germline CDR1 SGHTA, CDR2 FQGNSA.

This chain links TRBV6-6 with TRBJ2-3, with 7 positions matching TRBD1. V trimming: 5 bases; J trimming: 9 bases; junction bases outside the gene matches: 8. Germline values: CDR1 MNHNY, CDR2 SVGAGI (reference sequence). CDR3 size: 13 residues. CDR3: CASSPNQQGTQYF. CDR3 nucleotides: TGTGCCAGCAGTCCCAACCAACAGGGGACGCAGTATTTT.

This clone has just a few counts. The V and J genes are TRBV28 and TRBJ1-1, with TRBD1 matching 8 bases. V lost 5 bases, J lost 11 bases, and 10 bases stayed unmatched. Germline V CDR1 and CDR2: MDHEN, SYDVKM. This CDR3 spans 13 amino acids. Here the CDR3 reads CASSDNGQGSAFF. CDR3 sequence (DNA): TGTGCCAGCAGTGACAATGGACAGGGCAGCGCTTTCTTT.

The chain carries TRBV29-1 and TRBJ1-1, with D possibly matching TRBD1 (6 bases). Trimming left V 3 bases short and J 4 bases short, with 18 bases between. The CDR3 totals 15 residues. Germline lookup yields CDR1 SQVTM and CDR2 ANQGSEA. CDR3 loop: CSVEGRGAKGTEAFF. The CDR3, as DNA: TGCAGCGTTGAGGGGAGGGGGGCCAAGGGCACTGAAGCTTTCTTT.

This chain links TRBV9 with TRBJ2-5, with 11 bases matching TRBD2. With V trimmed by 4 bases and J by 2 bases, 4 bases remained unmatched. CDR1 and CDR2 (germline): SGDLS, YYNGEE. This CDR3 spans 15 amino acids. CDR3 protein: CASSLGTSGQETQYF. The CDR3 DNA follows: TGTGCCAGCAGCCTGGGGACTAGCGGTCAAGAGACCCAGTACTTC.

The chain joins TRBV28 to TRBJ1-5; possibly TRBD1 for D (5 bases). Germline V lookup: CDR1 MDHEN, CDR2 SYDVKM. Between the trimmed V and J ends, which lost 5 bases and 11 bases, there was a span of 7 bases. There are 10 residues in the CDR3. The CDR3 loop is CASSRQSQHF. Written as DNA, the CDR3 is TGTGCCAGCAGTCGACAGTCCCAGCATTTT. Using reference TRBV28 and TRBJ1-5 for the parts outside the CDR3, the full variable domain is DVKVTQSSRYLVKRTGEKVFLECVQDMDHENMFWYRQDPGLGLRLIYFSYDVKMKEKGDIPEGYSVSREKKERFSLILESASTNQTSMYLCASSRQSQHFGDGTRLSIL.

The chain is built from TRBV27 and TRBJ1-2; D ambiguous. Germline loops: CDR1 MNHEY, CDR2 SMNVEV (reference sequence). V lost 2 bases, J lost 0 bases, and 10 bases lay in between. CDR3 length: 15 amino acids. CDR3 sequence reads: CASSLAGVANYGYTF. The CDR3 DNA reads as TGTGCCAGCAGTTTAGCCGGGGTAGCTAACTATGGCTACACCTTC.

This clone has only one observation. The J gene is TRBJ2-5, the V gene TRBV25-1, with a possible D match to TRBD1 (6 bases). V lost 4 bases, J lost 1 base, and 10 bases lay in between. In germline, CDR1 is MGHDK, CDR2 SYGVNS. This CDR3 is built from 14 residues. CDR3 bases: TGTGCCAGCAGTGTCGAGGGGGTCCAAGAGACCCAGTACTTC. It is translated as CASSVEGVQETQYF.

The chain is built from TRBV27 and TRBJ1-3; 12 nucleotides line up with TRBD1. The CDR3 runs to 17 residues. The V and J ends lost 4 bases and 3 bases, in that order; junction bases with no gene match: 7. The germline V gene has CDR1 MNHEY and CDR2 SMNVEV (reference sequence). CDR3 DNA: TGTGCCAGCAGTTCAACCGGGACAGGGGGCATTGGAAACACCATATATTTT. Translating it yields CASSSTGTGGIGNTIYF.

The rearrangement uses TRBV28 and TRBJ1-1; TRBD1 aligns across 7 bases. CDR1 is MDHEN and CDR2 is SYDVKM in the germline V gene. V lost 6 bases, J lost 0 bases, and 4 bases stayed unmatched. The CDR3 covers 14 residues. CDR3 nucleotide sequence: TGTGCCAGCAGGTCCGGGACAGTGAACACTGAAGCTTTCTTT. It specifies CASRSGTVNTEAFF.

The V call is TRBV9, the J call TRBJ2-1; 7 nucleotides match TRBD1. CDR1 and CDR2 (germline): SGDLS, YYNGEE. V was pared by 0 bases and J by 5 bases, with 8 bases of the junction left unmatched. The CDR3 length is 16 residues. The CDR3 is CASSVGFRGYHNEQFF. The CDR3 coding sequence is TGTGCCAGCAGCGTAGGATTCAGGGGGTACCACAATGAGCAGTTCTTC.

V usage is TRBV6-6 and J usage is TRBJ2-7, with D tentatively TRBD2 (6 bases). Per germline, CDR1 MNHNY and CDR2 SVGAGI (reference sequence). The CDR3 is 14 amino acids. V lost 10 bases to trimming and J lost 2 bases, with 18 bases between them. CDR3 sequence: CATTLGTLAYEQYF. In nucleotides, the CDR3 is TGTGCCACGACCCTAGGGACTCTCGCCTACGAGCAGTACTTC.

The J gene is TRBJ2-1, the V gene TRBV6-4; 8 nucleotides agree with TRBD2. Germline V CDR1 and CDR2: MRHNA, SNTAGT. The CDR3 is 15 residues long. V shed 5 bases and J 9 bases; nucleotides not matched to a gene: 12. The CDR3 loop reads CASSQRSGRGSEQFF. CDR3 in DNA: TGTGCCAGCAGTCAACGAAGCGGGAGAGGGAGTGAGCAGTTCTTC.

The genes are TRBV14 and TRBJ2-1; D is uncertain. Germline V CDR1 and CDR2: SGHDN, FVKESK. Deletions cut 4 bases from V and 9 bases from J, with 16 bases between. This CDR3 region has 14 residues. CDR3 in amino acids: CASSPLSRRSEQFF. CDR3 nucleotide sequence: TGTGCCAGCAGCCCCCTTAGCCGCCGCAGTGAGCAGTTCTTC.

The chain links TRBV4-2 to TRBJ2-5; 7 bases agree with TRBD1. There are 13 residues in the CDR3. Germline V gene lookup returns CDR1 LGHNA and CDR2 YNFKEQ. Trimming at V came to 4 bases and at J to 2 bases, leaving 1 base not matched to a gene. In nucleotides, the CDR3 is TGTGCCAGCAGCCGGGGACAGCAAGAGACCCAGTACTTC. Translation gives CASSRGQQETQYF.

V usage is TRBV5-1 and J usage is TRBJ1-5; 7 nucleotides line up with TRBD1. CDR1 SGHRS and CDR2 YFSETQ come from the germline V gene. J lost 2 bases, V lost 4 bases, and 6 bases had no gene match. The CDR3 consists of 15 residues. The CDR3 sequence is CASSVGGAGNQPQHF. The CDR3, as DNA: TGCGCCAGCAGCGTAGGGGGCGCGGGCAATCAGCCCCAGCATTTT.